This TCR beta chain was sequenced during a study of radiotherapy plus CTLA-4 blockade in lung cancer. Across the whole study: There were objective responses in 18% of patients, and 31% had disease control.

Study conclusions and caveats: TCR clones originating in tumors grew in number in blood after radiotherapy plus ipilimumab. Reportedly, early blood T cell clone dynamics best predicted response, with interferon-beta.

On this clone: What it binds is unknown.

The V gene's germline CDR1 is SNHLY and CDR2 FYNNEI. With 6 bases removed from V and 7 bases from J, the gap between germline ends came to 15 bases. CDR3 length: 13 amino acids. The data were produced by immunoSEQ multiplex PCR, yet TCRdb's version contains in-frame clones alone and is incomplete. The table lists over 100,000 clones, roughly 77% of them singletons. The gene calls are TRBV2 and TRBJ2-5; D gene uncertain. The specimen comprised peripheral blood, sampled from a patient treated with radiotherapy plus ipilimumab. The source of this sequence is a human donor with non-small cell lung cancer that progressed on radiotherapy plus ipilimumab. Some clones in this sample may be carry-over from other donors' samples. The CDR3 reads CASRIPAVGTQYF. CDR3 coding DNA: TGTGCCAGCAGGATACCGGCGGTTGGGACCCAGTACTTC.